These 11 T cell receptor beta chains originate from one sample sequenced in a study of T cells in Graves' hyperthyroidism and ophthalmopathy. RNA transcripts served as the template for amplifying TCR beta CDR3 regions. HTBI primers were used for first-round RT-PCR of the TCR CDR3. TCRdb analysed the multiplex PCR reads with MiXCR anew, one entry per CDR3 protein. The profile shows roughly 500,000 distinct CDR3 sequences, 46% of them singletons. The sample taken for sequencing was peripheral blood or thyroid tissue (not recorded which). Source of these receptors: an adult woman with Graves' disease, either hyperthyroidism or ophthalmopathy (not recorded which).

CDR3 region: CAISDMGQRTYEQYF. CDR3 coding DNA: TGTGCCATCAGTGATATGGGACAGCGAACCTACGAGCAGTACTTC. The genes are TRBV10-3 and TRBJ2-7; 7 bases are shared with TRBD1. CDR1 is ENHRY, CDR2 SYGVKD, per germline. Trimming cost V 3 bases and J 2 bases; bases outside gene matches: 7. CDR3 length equals 15 residues.

This CDR3 reads CASSRTGANSNYGYTF. The DNA for the CDR3 is TGCGCCAGCAGTCGGACAGGGGCCAATTCTAACTATGGCTACACCTTC. This rearrangement joins TRBV4-1 to TRBJ1-2, with 9 bases matching TRBD1. After removal of 6 bases from V and 0 bases from J, the junction contained 8 bases not matched to a gene. The CDR3 has 16 amino acids. Germline V gene sequence: CDR1 MGHRA, CDR2 YSYEKL.

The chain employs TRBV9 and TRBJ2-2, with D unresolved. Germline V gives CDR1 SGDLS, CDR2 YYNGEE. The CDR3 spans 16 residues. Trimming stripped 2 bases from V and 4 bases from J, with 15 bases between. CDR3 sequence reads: CASSVRSRTLTGELFF. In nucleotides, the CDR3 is TGTGCCAGCAGCGTCAGGTCTCGGACCCTCACCGGGGAGCTGTTTTTT.

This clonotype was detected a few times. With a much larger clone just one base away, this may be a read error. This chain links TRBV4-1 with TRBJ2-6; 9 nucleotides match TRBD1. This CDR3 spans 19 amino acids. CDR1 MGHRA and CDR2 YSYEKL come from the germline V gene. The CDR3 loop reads CASSQEPGQGDSEANVLTF. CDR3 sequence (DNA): TGCGCCAGCAGCCAGGAACCGGGACAGGGCGACTCTGAGGCCAACGTCCTGACTTTC.

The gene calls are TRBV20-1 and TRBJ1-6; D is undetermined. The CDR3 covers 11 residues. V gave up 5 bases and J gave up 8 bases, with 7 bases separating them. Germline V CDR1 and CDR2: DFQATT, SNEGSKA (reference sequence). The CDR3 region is CSALRDSPLHF. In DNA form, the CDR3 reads TGCAGTGCTTTGCGGGATTCACCCCTCCACTTT.

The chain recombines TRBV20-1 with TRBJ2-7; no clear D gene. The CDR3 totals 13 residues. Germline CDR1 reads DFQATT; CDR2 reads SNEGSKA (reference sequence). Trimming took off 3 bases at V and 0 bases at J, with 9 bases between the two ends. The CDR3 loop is CSASPWSSYEQYF. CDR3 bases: TGCAGTGCTAGCCCCTGGAGCTCCTACGAGCAGTACTTC.

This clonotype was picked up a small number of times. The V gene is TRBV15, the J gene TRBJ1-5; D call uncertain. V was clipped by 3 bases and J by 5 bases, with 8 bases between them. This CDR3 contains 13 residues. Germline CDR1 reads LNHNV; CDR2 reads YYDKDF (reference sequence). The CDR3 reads CATSSYPDQPQHF. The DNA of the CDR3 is TGTGCCACCAGCAGTTACCCGGATCAGCCCCAGCATTTT.

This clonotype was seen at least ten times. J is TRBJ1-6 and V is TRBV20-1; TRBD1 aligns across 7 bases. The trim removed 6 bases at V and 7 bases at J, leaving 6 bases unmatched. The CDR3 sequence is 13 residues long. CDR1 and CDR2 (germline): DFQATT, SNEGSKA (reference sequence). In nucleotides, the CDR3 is TGCAGTGCCTCCGGGACAGTAAATTCACCCCTCCACTTT. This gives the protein CSASGTVNSPLHF.

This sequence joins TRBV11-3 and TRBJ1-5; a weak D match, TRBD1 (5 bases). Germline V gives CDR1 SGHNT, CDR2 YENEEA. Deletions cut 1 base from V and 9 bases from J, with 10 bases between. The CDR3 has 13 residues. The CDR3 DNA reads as TGTGCCAGCAGCTTAGCAGGGCCGGGGCCCCAGCATTTT. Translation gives CASSLAGPGPQHF.

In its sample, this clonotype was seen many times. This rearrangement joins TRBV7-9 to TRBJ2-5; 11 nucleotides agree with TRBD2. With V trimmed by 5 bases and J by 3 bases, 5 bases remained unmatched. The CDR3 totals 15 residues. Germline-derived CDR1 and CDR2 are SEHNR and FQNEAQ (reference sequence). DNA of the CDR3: TGTGCCAGCAGCCCTAGCGGGAGGCCCGAAGAGACCCAGTACTTC. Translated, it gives CASSPSGRPEETQYF.

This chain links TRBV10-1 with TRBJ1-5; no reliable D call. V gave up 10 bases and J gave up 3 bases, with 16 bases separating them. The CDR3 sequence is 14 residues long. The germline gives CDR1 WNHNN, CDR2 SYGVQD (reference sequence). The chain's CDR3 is CATYSLGLNQPQHF. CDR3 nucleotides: TGCGCCACCTATTCCCTCGGACTCAATCAGCCCCAGCATTTT.